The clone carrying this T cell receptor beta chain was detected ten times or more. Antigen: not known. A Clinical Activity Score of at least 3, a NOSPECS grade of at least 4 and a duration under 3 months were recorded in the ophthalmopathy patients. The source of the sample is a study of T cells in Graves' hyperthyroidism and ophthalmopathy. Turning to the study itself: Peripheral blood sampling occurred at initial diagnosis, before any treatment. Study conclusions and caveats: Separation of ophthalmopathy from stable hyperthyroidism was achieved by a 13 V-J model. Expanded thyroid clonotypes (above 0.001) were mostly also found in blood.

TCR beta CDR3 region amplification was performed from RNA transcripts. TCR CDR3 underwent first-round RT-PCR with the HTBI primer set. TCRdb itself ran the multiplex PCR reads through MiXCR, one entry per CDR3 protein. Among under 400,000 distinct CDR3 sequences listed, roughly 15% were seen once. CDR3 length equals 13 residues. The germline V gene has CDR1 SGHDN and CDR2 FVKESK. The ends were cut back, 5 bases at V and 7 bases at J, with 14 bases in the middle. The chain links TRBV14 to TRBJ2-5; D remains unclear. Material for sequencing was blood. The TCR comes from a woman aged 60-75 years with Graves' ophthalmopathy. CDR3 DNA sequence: TGTGCCAGCAGCACGGTCCTTTCGGGGACCCAGTACTTC. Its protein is CASSTVLSGTQYF.